This TCR beta chain was identified during a study of shared clonotypes between healthy human individuals. The CDR3 runs 16 residues. V gave up 6 bases and J gave up 0 bases, with 15 bases separating them. The germline V gene has CDR1 MDHEN and CDR2 SYDVKM. Repertoires were generated with immunoSEQ multiplex PCR, while TCRdb's copy carries only in-frame clones and drops some. The sample gives about 2.1 million clones, 85% to 95% of which show up once; around 1.7% is in the top ten. CD45RO-negative CD8 cells positively selected for CCR7 made up the naive population, which excluded terminally differentiated effector memory CD45RA+ cells.

The chain has TRBV28 and TRBJ2-1; perhaps TRBD2 as D (5 bases). What was sequenced was naive CD8+ T cells from PBMCs. The TCR was taken from a man between 18 and 35 years old in good health. Some clones in this sample may be carry-over from other donors' samples. The CDR3 bases are TGTGCCAGCAGACCAGCCCAGCGGAGCTCCTACAATGAGCAGTTCTTC. The encoded protein is CASRPAQRSSYNEQFF.